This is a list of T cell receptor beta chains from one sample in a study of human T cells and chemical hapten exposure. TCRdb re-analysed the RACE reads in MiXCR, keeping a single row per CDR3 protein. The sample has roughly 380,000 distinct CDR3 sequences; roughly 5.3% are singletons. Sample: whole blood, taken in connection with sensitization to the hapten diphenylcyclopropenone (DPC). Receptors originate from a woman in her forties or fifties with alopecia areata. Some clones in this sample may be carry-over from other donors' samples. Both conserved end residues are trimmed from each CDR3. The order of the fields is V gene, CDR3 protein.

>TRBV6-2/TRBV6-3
ASKSFAGQSEAF
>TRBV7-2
ASSPDRVGTDTQY
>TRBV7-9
ASSLGPAVDQPQH
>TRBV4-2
ASSQAGGGTEAF
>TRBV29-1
SVRWGNEQF
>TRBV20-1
SASPRVLGETQY
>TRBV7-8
ASSSGTQTGELF
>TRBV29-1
SVDAGNTIY
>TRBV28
ASRTGGAGTGELF
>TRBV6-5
ASSYSAGRGSYGYT
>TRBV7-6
ASSRPTAGGPDTQY
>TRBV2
ASSEQGDSNQPQH
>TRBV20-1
SASPGQGKRELF
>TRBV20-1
SARQGVSYNEQF
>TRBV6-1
ASSEILQGRTKNIQY
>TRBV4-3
ASSQDKGANGQY
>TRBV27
ASSSSGMNTEAF
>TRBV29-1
SVEDLSYYNEQF
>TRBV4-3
ASSQDHGNTIY
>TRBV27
ASTPQWGRAVYGYT
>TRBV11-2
ASSANAGYTEAF
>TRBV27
ASSSGSRSYEQY
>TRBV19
ASTLKGETNNEQF
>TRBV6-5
ASRSGPRGSPLH
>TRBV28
ASSFFGTGGQPQH
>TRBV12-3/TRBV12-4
ASSLLLGTFQY
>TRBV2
ASTGERASSYEQY
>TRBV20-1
SARDRIAGGETQY
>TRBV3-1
ASSQGFGPNEQY
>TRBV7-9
ASSLLNEKLF
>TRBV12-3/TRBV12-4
ASSLWGKGYGYT
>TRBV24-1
ATSDPGASYGYT
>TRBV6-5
ASSNPRSPQY
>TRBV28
ASSYGGKNEQY
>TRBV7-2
ASSFSPDNSPLH
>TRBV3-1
ASGTASYGYT
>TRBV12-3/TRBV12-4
ASSPGPYGYT
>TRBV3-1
ASSQDHGRGPSYEQY
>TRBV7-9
ASSEQGERQPQH
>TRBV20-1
SAGGGGEKLF
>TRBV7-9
ASSFGFDTQY
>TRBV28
ASSLSSGSLDEQF
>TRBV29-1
SVGSLSGTRSYEQY
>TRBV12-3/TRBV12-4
ASRGVVEKLF
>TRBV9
ASSVSGRAGEQY
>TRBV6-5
ASRRARGTEAF
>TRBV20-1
SASAGTSGSDEQF
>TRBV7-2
ASSRAQVGHGYT
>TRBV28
ASSPYREIDNEQF
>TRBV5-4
ASSNRGRGEKLF
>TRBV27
ASSSGQLMGYT
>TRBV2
ASSEMVNYGYT